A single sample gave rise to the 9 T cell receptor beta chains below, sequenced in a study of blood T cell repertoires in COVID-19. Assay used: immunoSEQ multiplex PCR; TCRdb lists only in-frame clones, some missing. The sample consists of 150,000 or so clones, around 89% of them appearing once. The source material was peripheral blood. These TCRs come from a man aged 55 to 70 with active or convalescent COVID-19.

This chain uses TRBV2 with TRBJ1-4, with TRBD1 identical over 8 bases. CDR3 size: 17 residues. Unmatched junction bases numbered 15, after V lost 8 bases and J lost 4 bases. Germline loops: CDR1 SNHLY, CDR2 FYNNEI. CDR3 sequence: CASRDSGRGRVNEKLFF. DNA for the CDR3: TGTGCCAGCCGAGACAGCGGCAGGGGGCGCGTTAATGAAAAACTGTTTTTT.

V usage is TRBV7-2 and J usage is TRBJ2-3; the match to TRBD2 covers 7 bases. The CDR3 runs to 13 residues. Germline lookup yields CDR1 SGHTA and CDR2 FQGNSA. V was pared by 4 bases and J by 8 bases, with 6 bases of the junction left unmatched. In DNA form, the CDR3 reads TGTGCCAGCAGCTCGGGACTATTAAGTACGCAGTATTTT. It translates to CASSSGLLSTQYF.

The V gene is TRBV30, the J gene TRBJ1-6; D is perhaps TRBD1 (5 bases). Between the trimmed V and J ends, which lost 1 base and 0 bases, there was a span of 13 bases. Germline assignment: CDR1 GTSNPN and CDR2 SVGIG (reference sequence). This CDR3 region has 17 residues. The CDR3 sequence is CAWSGQIITSYNSPLHF. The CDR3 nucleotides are TGTGCCTGGAGTGGACAGATAATTACCTCCTATAATTCACCCCTCCACTTT.

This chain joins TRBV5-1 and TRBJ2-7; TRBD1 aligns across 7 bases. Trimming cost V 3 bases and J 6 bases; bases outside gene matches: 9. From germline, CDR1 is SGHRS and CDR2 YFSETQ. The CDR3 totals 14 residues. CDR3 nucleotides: TGCGCCAGCAGCTCGTGGCTACAGGGGTCCGAGCAGTACTTC. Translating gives CASSSWLQGSEQYF.

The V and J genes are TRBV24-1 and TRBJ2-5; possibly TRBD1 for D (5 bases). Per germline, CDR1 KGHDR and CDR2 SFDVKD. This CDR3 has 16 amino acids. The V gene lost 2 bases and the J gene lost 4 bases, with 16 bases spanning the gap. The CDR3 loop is CATSDSRQYSRETQYF. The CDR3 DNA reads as TGTGCCACCAGTGATTCCAGACAGTATTCTCGAGAGACCCAGTACTTC.

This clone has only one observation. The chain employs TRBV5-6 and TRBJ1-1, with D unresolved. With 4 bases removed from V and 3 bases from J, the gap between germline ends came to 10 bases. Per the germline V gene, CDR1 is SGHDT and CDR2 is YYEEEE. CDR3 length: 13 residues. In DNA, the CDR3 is TGTGCCAGCAGCACCGCCACGGACACTGAAGCTTTCTTT. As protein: CASSTATDTEAFF.

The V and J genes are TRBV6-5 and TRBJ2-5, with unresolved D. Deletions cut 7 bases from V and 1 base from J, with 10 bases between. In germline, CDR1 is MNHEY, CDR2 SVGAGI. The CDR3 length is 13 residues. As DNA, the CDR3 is TGTGCCAGCACCGGAGACGGCCAAGAGACCCAGTACTTC. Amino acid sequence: CASTGDGQETQYF.

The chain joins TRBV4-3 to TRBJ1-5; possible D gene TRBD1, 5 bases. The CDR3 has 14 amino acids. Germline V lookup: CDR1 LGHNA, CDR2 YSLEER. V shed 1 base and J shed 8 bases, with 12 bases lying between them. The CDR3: CASSQAEGTEPQHF. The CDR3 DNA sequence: TGCGCCAGCAGCCAAGCGGAAGGGACTGAGCCCCAGCATTTT.

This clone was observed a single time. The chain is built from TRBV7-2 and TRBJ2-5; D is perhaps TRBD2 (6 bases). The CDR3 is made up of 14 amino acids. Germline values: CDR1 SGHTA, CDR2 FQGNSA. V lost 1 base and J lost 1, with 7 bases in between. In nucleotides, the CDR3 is TGTGCCAGCAGCTTAGGGACTATCCAAGAGACCCAGTACTTC. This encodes CASSLGTIQETQYF.